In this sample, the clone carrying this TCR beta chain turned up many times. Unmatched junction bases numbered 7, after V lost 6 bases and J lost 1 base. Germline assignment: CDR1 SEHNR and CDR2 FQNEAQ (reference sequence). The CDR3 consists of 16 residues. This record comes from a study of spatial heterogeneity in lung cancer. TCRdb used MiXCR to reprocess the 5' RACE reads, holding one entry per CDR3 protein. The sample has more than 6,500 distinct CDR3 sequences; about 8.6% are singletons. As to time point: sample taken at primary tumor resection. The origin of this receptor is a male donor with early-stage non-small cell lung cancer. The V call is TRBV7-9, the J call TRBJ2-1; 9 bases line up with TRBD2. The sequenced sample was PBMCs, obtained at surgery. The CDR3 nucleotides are TGTGCCAGCAGGTGGGCTAGCGGGGCTTCCTACAATGAGCAGTTCTTC. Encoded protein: CASRWASGASYNEQFF.